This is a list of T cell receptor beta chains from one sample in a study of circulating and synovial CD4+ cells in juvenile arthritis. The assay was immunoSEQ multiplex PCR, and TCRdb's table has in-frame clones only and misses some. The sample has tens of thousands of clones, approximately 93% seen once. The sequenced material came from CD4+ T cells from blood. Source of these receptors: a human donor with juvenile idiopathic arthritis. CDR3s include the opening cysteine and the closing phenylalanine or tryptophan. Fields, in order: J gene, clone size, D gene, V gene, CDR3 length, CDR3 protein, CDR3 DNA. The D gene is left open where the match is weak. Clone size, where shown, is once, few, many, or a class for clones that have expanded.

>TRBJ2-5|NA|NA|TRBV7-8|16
CASSLSRTALLETQYF
TGTGCCAGCAGCTTGTCTCGGACAGCTTTGTTAGAGACCCAGTACTTC
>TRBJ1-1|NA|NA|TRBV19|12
CATRTSNTEAFF
TGTGCCACCCGGACAAGTAACACTGAAGCTTTCTTT
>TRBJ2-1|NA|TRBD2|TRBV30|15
CAWSVRTSGYNEQFF
TGTGCCTGGAGTGTACGGACTAGCGGCTACAATGAGCAGTTCTTC
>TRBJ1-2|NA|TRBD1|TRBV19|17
CASSIRGQGRFNYGYTF
TGTGCCAGTAGTATCCGGGGACAGGGCCGGTTTAACTATGGCTACACCTTC
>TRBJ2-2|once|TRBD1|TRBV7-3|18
CASSLRDRPGENTGELFF
TGTGCCAGCAGCTTACGGGACAGGCCGGGGGAAAACACCGGGGAGCTGTTTTTT
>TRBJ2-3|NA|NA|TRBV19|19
CASSISRPIFVGKGNTQYF
TGTGCCAGTAGTATATCCCGCCCTATTTTCGTCGGAAAGGGGAATACGCAGTATTTT
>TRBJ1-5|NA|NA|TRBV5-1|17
CASSFPQGVDSNQPQHF
TGCGCCAGCAGCTTTCCACAGGGAGTCGATAGCAATCAGCCCCAGCATTTT
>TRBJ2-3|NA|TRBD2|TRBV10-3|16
CAITDLSGGSTDTQYF
TGTGCCATCACCGACCTAAGCGGGGGGAGCACAGATACGCAGTATTTT
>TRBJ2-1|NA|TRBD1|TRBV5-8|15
CASSLGQGTYNEQFF
TGTGCCAGCAGCCTAGGACAGGGTACCTACAATGAGCAGTTCTTC
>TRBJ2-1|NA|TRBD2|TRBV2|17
CASSEAQRGVIYNEQFF
TGTGCCAGCAGTGAAGCGCAACGGGGGGTCATCTACAATGAGCAGTTCTTC
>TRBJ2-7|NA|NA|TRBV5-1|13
CASREVSSYEQYF
TGCGCCAGCAGGGAGGTTAGCTCCTACGAGCAGTACTTC
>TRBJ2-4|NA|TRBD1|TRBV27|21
CASSPWGTGGQKTLAKNIQYF
TGTGCCAGCAGTCCGTGGGGCACAGGGGGACAAAAAACCCTAGCCAAAAACATTCAGTACTTC
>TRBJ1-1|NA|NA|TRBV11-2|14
CASSLDQGPGRVFF
TGTGCCAGCAGCTTAGATCAGGGGCCCGGTAGGGTTTTCTTT
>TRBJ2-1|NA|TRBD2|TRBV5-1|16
CASSTLTSGRRNEQFF
TGCGCCAGCAGCACCCTGACTAGCGGGCGACGTAATGAGCAGTTCTTC
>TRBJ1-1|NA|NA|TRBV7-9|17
CASSLWGYRAMNTEAFF
TGTGCCAGCAGCCTCTGGGGCTACAGGGCCATGAACACTGAAGCTTTCTTT
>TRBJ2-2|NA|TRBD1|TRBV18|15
CASSPNRGGAGELFF
TGTGCCAGCTCACCAAACAGGGGCGGTGCCGGGGAGCTGTTTTTT
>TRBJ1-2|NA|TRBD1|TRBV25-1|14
CASSAGQGALGYTF
TGTGCCAGCAGTGCCGGACAGGGGGCGCTTGGCTACACCTTC
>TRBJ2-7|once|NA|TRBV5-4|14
CASSLQQNSYEQYF
TGTGCCAGCAGCTTGCAACAAAACTCCTACGAGCAGTACTTC
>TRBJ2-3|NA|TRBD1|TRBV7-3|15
CASSPGQISTDTQYF
TGTGCCAGCAGCCCGGGACAGATTAGCACAGATACGCAGTATTTT
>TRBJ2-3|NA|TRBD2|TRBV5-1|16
CASSPPSGGATDTQYF
TGCGCCAGCAGCCCACCTAGCGGGGGGGCAACAGATACGCAGTATTTT
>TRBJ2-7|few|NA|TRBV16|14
CASTPQGGPYEQYF
TGTGCCAGCACCCCCCAGGGGGGCCCCTACGAGCAGTACTTC
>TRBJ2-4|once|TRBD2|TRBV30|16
CAWSVLSGGAKNIQYF
TGTGCCTGGAGTGTACTTAGCGGGGGAGCCAAAAACATTCAGTACTTC
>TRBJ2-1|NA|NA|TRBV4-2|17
CASSQQGEAIGGNEQFF
TGTGCCAGCAGCCAACAGGGGGAGGCGATAGGCGGCAATGAGCAGTTCTTC
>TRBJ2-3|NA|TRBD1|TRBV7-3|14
CASSFRGREDTQYF
TGTGCCAGCAGCTTCAGGGGGCGGGAAGATACGCAGTATTTT
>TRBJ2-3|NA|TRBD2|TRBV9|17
CASSEPGLAIGTDTQYF
TGTGCCAGCAGCGAACCGGGACTAGCGATCGGGACAGATACGCAGTATTTT
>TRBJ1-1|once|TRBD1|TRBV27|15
CASSLDRGGRAEAFF
TGTGCCAGCAGTTTGGACAGGGGAGGAAGGGCTGAAGCTTTCTTT
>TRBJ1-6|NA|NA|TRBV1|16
CTSSQDRGTGNSPLHF
TGCACCAGCAGCCAAGATCGGGGGACAGGGAATTCACCCCTCCACTTT
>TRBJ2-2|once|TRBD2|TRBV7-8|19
CASSSPTLAGAANTGELFF
TGTGCCAGCAGCTCACCGACACTAGCGGGGGCCGCGAACACCGGGGAGCTGTTTTTT
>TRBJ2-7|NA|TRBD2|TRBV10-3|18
CAISESMTSGGSSYEQYF
TGTGCCATCAGTGAGTCGATGACTAGCGGGGGAAGCTCCTACGAGCAGTACTTC
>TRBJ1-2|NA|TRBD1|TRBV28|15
CASSGGDRGFYGYTF
TGTGCCAGCAGTGGGGGGGACAGGGGGTTTTATGGCTACACCTTC
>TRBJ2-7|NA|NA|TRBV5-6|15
CASSRAPQGTGEQYF
TGTGCCAGCAGCCGGGCCCCACAGGGTACGGGCGAGCAGTACTTC
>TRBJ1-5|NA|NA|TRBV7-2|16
CASSSLGGSGNQPQHF
TGTGCCAGCAGCAGTTTGGGGGGAAGCGGCAATCAGCCCCAGCATTTT
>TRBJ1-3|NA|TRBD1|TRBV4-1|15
CASSQQEQGGNTIYF
TGCGCCAGCAGCCAACAGGAACAGGGGGGAAACACCATATATTTT
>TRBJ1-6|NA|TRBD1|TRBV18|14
CASSPDRMNSPLHF
TGTGCCAGCTCACCGGACAGGATGAATTCACCCCTCCACTTT
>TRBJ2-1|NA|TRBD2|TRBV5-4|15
CASSTAGSSYNEQFF
TGTGCCAGCAGCACAGCGGGGAGCTCCTACAATGAGCAGTTCTTC
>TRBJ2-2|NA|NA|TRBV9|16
CASSAQAAKNTGELFF
TGTGCCAGCAGCGCCCAGGCTGCCAAGAACACCGGGGAGCTGTTTTTT
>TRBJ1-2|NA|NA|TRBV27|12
CASSPVWGLYTF
TGTGCCAGCAGTCCCGTATGGGGCTTATACACCTTC
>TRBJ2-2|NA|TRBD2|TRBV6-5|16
CASSYVSGGPDGELFF
TGTGCCAGCAGTTACGTTAGCGGGGGGCCCGACGGGGAGCTGTTTTTT
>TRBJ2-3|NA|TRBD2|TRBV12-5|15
CASGGGTSVTDTQYF
TGTGCTAGTGGGGGGGGGACTAGCGTCACAGATACGCAGTATTTT
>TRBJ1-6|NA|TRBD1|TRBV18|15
CASSPPRDRNSPLHF
TGTGCCAGCTCACCACCAAGGGACAGGAATTCACCCCTCCACTTT
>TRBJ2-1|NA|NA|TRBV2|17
CASLGRAGQSSYNEQFF
TGTGCCAGTCTGGGCAGGGCTGGACAAAGCTCCTACAATGAGCAGTTCTTC
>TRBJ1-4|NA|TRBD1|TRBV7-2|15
CASSVQTGVGEKLFF
TGTGCCAGCAGCGTTCAGACAGGGGTGGGGGAAAAACTGTTTTTT
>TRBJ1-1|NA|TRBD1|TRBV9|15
CASSPRGRFNTEAFF
TGTGCCAGCAGCCCCAGGGGGCGGTTTAACACTGAAGCTTTCTTT
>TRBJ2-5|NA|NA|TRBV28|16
CASSFRQALAEETQYF
TGTGCCAGCAGCTTCCGACAGGCATTGGCTGAAGAGACCCAGTACTTC
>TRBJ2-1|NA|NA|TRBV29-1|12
CSVEVDSYEQFF
TGCAGCGTTGAAGTAGACAGCTATGAGCAGTTCTTC
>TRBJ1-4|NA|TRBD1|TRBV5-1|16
CASRRTGQSENEKLFF
TGCGCCAGCAGGAGGACAGGGCAGTCGGAAAATGAAAAACTGTTTTTT